Sequencing of this T cell receptor beta chain was carried out in a study of cytomegalovirus exposure and HLA in healthy donors. Study observations and caveats: Sequencing depth across donors, presence/absence analyses assumed, was roughly uniform. On later analysis, the bulk of CMV-associated TCR beta chains appeared to be HLA-restricted.

CDR1 MDHEN and CDR2 SYDVKM come from the germline V gene. CDR3 length: 14 amino acids. V was cut by 3 bases and J by 0 bases, with 5 bases left in between. The PCR was carried out with 60 Vbeta primers and 13 Jbeta primers. Sequenced by immunoSEQ multiplex PCR; TCRdb stores in-frame clones only, minus some. The sample includes around 130,000 clones. Healthy bone marrow donors supplied every sample. Turning to this clone: As yet, its antigen is unknown.

The sample consisted of PBMCs. This TCR was sampled from an older woman in good health and CMV-seronegative. The chain employs TRBV28 and TRBJ1-4; D not certain. The CDR3 sequence is CASSFHATNEKLFF. CDR3 sequence (DNA): TGTGCCAGCAGTTTTCATGCAACTAATGAAAAACTGTTTTTT.